Listed below are T cell receptor beta chains from one sample, sequenced in a study of blood T cell repertoires in COVID-19. Sequenced by immunoSEQ multiplex PCR; TCRdb stores in-frame clones only, minus some. The sample gives roughly 250,000 clones, approximately 85% of which show up once; about 0.91% is in the top ten. The sample was peripheral blood. The receptors were sampled from a middle-aged man with acute or convalescent COVID-19. The conserved cysteine and the conserved F or W are not part of the CDR3 here.

J gene | V gene | CDR3 protein
TRBJ1-1 | TRBV30 | AWSDLFGLEAF
TRBJ2-3 | TRBV5-1 | ASSSTGGRTDTQY
TRBJ1-1 | TRBV29-1 | SVEGGTGKYTEAF
TRBJ2-1 | TRBV5-1 | ASSSTSGGNHNEQF
TRBJ1-1 | TRBV5-1 | ASSLDRGRNTEAF
TRBJ1-1 | TRBV5-4 | ASSAADRLGMNTEAF
TRBJ1-1 | TRBV11-2 | ASSLVRDNTEAF
TRBJ2-7 | TRBV19 | ASSPRGNIYEQY
TRBJ1-4 | TRBV15 | ATSRGSGGRSNEKLF
TRBJ1-2 | TRBV29-1 | SGGGRDKRKGYT
TRBJ1-2 | TRBV9 | ASSVVGTGGHSYGYT
TRBJ1-6 | TRBV9 | ASSSEGGVSPLH
TRBJ2-2 | TRBV19 | ASSTVETVRAGELF
TRBJ2-3 | TRBV3-1/TRBV3-2 | ASSHELWDSWWGTDTQY
TRBJ1-3 | TRBV7-4 | ASSPKQSGDGSGNTIY
TRBJ1-2 | TRBV6-5 | ASSYRGQGANYGYT
TRBJ2-3 | TRBV11-2 | ATTLAGGRDTQY
TRBJ1-2 | TRBV30 | AWSPGSRGYT
TRBJ1-5 | TRBV29-1 | SVETGGDQPQH
TRBJ1-2 | TRBV3-1/TRBV3-2 | ASSPGGSRKMTGLHGYT
TRBJ1-2 | TRBV28 | ASKRPGGYT
TRBJ1-2 | TRBV6-1 | ASSDTGGANYGYT
TRBJ1-1 | TRBV7-9 | ASSPGGGTEAF